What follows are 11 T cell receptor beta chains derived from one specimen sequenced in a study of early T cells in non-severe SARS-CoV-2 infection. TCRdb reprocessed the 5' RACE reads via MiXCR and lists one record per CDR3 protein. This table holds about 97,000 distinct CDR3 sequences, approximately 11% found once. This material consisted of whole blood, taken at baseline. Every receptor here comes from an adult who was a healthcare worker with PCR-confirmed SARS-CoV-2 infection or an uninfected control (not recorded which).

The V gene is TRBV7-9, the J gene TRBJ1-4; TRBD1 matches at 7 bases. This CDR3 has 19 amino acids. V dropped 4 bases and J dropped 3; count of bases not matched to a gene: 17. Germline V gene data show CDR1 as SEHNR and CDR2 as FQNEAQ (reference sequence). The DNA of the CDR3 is TGTGCCAGCAGCTCCACTCGGGGTGATACAGGGGCACCTAATGAAAAACTGTTTTTT. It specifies CASSSTRGDTGAPNEKLFF. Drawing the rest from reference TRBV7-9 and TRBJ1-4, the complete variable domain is DTGVSQNPRHKITKRGQNVTFRCDPISEHNRLYWYRQTLGQGPEFLTYFQNEAQLEKSRLLSDRFSAERPKGSFSTLEIQRTEQGDSAMYLCASSSTRGDTGAPNEKLFFGSGTQLSVL.

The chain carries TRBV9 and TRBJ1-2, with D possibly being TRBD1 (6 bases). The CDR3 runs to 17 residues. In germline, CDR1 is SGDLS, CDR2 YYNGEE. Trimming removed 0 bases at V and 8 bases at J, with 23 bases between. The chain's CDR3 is CASSVDPHGGPGVGYTF. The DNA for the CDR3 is TGTGCCAGCAGCGTAGATCCCCACGGCGGCCCAGGGGTCGGCTACACCTTC.

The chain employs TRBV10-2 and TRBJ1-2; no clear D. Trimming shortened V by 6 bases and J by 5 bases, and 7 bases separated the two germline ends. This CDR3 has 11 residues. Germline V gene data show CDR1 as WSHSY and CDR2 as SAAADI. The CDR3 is CASSGDYGYTF. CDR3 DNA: TGCGCCAGCAGCGGGGATTATGGCTACACCTTC.

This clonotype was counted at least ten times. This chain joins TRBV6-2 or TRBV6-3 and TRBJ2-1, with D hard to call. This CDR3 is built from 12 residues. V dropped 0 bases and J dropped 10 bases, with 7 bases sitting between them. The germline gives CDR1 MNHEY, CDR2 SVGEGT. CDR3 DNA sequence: TGTGCCAGCAGTTACTCGAGGCAGGAGCAGTTCTTC. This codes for CASSYSRQEQFF.

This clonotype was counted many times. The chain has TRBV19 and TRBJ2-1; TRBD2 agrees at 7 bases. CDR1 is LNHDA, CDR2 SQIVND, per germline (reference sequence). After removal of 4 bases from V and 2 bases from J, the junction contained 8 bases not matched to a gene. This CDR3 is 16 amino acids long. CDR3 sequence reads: CASSTLGGFAYNEQFF. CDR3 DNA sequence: TGTGCCAGTAGTACCCTCGGGGGGTTCGCCTACAATGAGCAGTTCTTC.

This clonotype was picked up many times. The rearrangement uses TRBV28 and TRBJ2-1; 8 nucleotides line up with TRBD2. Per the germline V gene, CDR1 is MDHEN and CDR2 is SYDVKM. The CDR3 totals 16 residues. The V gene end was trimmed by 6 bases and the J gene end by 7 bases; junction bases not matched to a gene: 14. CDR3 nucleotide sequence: TGTGCCAGCAGCCCCCACAGCGGGAGTAGGATAAATGAGCAGTTCTTC. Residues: CASSPHSGSRINEQFF.

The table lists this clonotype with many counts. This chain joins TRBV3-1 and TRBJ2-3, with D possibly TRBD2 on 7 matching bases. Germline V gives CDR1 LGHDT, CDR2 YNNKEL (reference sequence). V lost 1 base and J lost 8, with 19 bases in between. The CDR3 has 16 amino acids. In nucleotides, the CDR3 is TGTGCCAGCAGCCAAGCCGGCGGGGGCCCTTCCGGTACGCAGTATTTT. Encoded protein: CASSQAGGGPSGTQYF.

The CDR3 protein is CASSLAPTAYEQYF. As DNA, the CDR3 is TGTGCCAGCAGCTTAGCACCCACAGCCTACGAGCAGTACTTC. V usage is TRBV7-6 and J usage is TRBJ2-7; D ambiguous. Germline values: CDR1 SGHVS, CDR2 FNYEAQ. The CDR3 is 14 amino acids. V dropped 0 bases and J dropped 2 bases, with 8 bases sitting between them.

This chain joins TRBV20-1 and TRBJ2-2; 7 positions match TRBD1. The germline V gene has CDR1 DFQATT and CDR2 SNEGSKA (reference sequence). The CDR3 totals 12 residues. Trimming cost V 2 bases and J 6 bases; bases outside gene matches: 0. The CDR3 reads CSARQGAGELFF. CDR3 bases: TGCAGTGCTAGACAGGGGGCCGGGGAGCTGTTTTTT.

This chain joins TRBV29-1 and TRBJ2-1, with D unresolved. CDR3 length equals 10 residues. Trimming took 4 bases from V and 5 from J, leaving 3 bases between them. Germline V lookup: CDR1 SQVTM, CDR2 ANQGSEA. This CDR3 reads CSVAHNEQFF. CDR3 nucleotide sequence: TGCAGCGTTGCCCACAATGAGCAGTTCTTC.

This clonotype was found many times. DNA of the CDR3: TGTGCCAGCAGCCTCAGCGGGGCGTGGGCAGATACGCAGTATTTT. Translation: CASSLSGAWADTQYF. The J gene is TRBJ2-3, the V gene TRBV6-6; 7 bases map to TRBD2. The V segment lost 6 bases and the J segment 4 bases; nucleotides outside the gene matches: 10. Germline CDR1 and CDR2: MNHNY and SVGAGI (reference sequence). This CDR3 comprises 15 residues.